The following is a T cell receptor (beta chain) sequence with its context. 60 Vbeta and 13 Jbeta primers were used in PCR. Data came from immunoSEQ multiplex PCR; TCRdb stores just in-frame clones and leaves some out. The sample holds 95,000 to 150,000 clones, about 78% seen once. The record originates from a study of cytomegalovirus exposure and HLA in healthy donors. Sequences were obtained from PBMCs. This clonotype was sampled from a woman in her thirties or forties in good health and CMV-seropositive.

The CDR3: CASSEGPPHQPQHF. For the CDR3, the DNA is TGTGCCAGCAGTGAAGGGCCTCCCCATCAGCCCCAGCATTTT. The gene calls are TRBV2 and TRBJ1-5; D gene unclear. Deletions cut 1 base from V and 5 bases from J, with 9 bases between. Germline V gene sequence: CDR1 SNHLY, CDR2 FYNNEI. CDR3 size: 14 residues.